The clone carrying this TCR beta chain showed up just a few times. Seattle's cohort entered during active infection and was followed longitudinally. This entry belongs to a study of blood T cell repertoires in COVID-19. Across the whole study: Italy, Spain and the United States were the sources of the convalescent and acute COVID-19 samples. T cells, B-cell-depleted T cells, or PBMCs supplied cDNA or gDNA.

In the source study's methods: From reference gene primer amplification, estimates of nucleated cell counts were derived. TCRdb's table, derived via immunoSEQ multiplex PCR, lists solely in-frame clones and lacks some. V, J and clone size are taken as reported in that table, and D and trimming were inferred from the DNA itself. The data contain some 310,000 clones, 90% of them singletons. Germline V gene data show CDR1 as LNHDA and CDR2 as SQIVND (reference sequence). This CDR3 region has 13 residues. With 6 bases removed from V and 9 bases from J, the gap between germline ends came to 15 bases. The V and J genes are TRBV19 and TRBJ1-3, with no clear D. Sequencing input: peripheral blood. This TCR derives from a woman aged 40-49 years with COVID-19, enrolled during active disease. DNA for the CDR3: TGTGCCAGTAGCATCGGGAGGATGGGCACCATATATTTT. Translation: CASSIGRMGTIYF.